Included here is one TCR beta chain sequence, with context. Its antigen specificity is not known. No base quality values were provided; no much bigger clone lies one nucleotide off. In the germline V gene (reference sequence), CDR1 corresponds to SEHNR and CDR2 to FQNEAQ. The V and J ends are trimmed by 5 bases and 7 bases, leaving 14 bases between them. The CDR3 sequence holds 13 residues, the cysteine and phenylalanine included. The entry retains the CDR3 DNA only, 39 bases that are in frame from base 1. The CDR3 regions of human TCRbeta chains were subjected to immunosequencing. Per the source publication's procedure: TCRs in the repertoires were matched against a reference library of SARS-CoV-2-specific TCRs that had been generated with the MIRA antigen-specificity platform. Breadth meant the fraction of unique TCRs that were SARS-CoV-2-associated, whereas depth meant the fraction of total T cells that were SARS-CoV-2-associated. Each spike-specific TCR was assigned to its reactive spike region and to a CD4 or CD8 class using the MIRA data. Log10-transformed breadth and depth values were compared by one-way ANOVA with Sidak's multiple comparisons tests. TCRdb re-hosts the immuneACCESS table, in-frame sequences only. Its copies lack some clones; in the studies checked, an unresolved V gene accounts for under half of them, and the cause for the rest is not known. V and J calls and clone size are those listed in that table; D and trimming were worked out from the DNA. This sample has under 95,000 clones in its table, and approximately 85% of those were observed once. The ten largest account for about 10% of the sample.

The label giving this sample's time point can be read as: about 28 days (+/-7) after the second vaccine dose. Because spike-specific TCR depth and breadth did not differ between the two schedules, AZD1222 recipients who got a second dose at roughly 4 weeks were pooled with those who got a second dose at roughly 12 weeks. Vaccinee samples were obtained from the UK trials COV001 and COV002, which included a single-blind randomized controlled phase 2/3 trial of AZD1222 (ChAdOx1 nCoV-19) in healthy adults. For TCRbeta chain sequencing, PBMC samples from trial participants were taken at day 0 and at day 28 after the second dose. The entry originates in a study of T cell responses to AZD1222 COVID-19 vaccine (dated by TCRdb to about 2021). Turning to the overall study: A total of 233 trial participants underwent TCR sequencing, of whom approximately 210 received two doses of AZD1222 and 26 received two doses of the MenACWY control vaccine. Trial participants were enrolled into age subgroups of 18-55, 56-69 and 70-plus years, which contained approximately 150, 28 and 58 TCR-sequenced participants, respectively.

Overall results and qualifications from the work: Participants were mostly white British and included more females than males, and it was suggested by the authors that clonal diversity may have been underestimated. Reportedly, close to half of the unique spike-specific TCRs recognized epitopes lying outside the regions that are mutated in the B.1.351 and B.1.1.7 variants. After two AZD1222 doses, spike-specific TCR breadth and depth were significantly higher than at day 0 and than in MenACWY recipients. In the small 56-69-year group, the increase in depth fell short of significance, most likely because of low power. The vaccine-associated CD4 TCRs covered the entire spike protein, and the dominant responses fell in regions 160-218 and 743-854. Conclusions about previously exposed vaccinees were limited because only six AZD1222 recipients were SARS-CoV-2 seropositive at baseline. Because no day 14 peak-response samples were available, the repertoires could be characterized only after the peak T cell response.

The chain uses TRBV7-9 and TRBJ1-1; a tentative D match to TRBD1 spans 5 bases. The source was peripheral blood, collected 28 days after the second AZD1222 dose. The receptor was isolated from an adult who received the AZD1222 COVID-19 vaccine. The CDR3 region has the sequence CASSAQGEIEAFF. The DNA reads TGTGCCAGCAGCGCCCAAGGGGAGATTGAAGCTTTCTTT.